The sequence of this T cell receptor (beta chain) was determined in a study of neurological immune-mediated disorders. This clonotype appeared many times. The CDR3 is 16 amino acids. Germline CDR1 reads SGHVS; CDR2 reads FQNEAQ. V was clipped by 6 bases and J by 5 bases; unmatched bases: 14. By 5'RACE with 10-nucleotide random UMIs, the cDNA was made. TCRdb independently ran MiXCR on the 5' RACE reads; one entry per CDR3 protein. This sample has tens of thousands of distinct CDR3 sequences, with about 13% found just once. The clonotype comes from a female donor in good health. The chain joins TRBV7-8 to TRBJ2-5; 8 bases are shared with TRBD1. The sample taken for sequencing was PBMCs. The CDR3 DNA is TGTGCCAGCAGGAAAACCGGGACAGGCAGGGGGGAGACCCAGTACTTC. This sequence encodes CASRKTGTGRGETQYF.